The 30 T cell receptor beta chains given below trace back to one sample, sequenced in a study of blood T cells in healthy people across ages. A sample-barcoded 5' primer and a J-beta primer mix were used in a second PCR of about 7 to 12 cycles. TCRdb used MiXCR to reprocess the 5' RACE reads, holding one entry per CDR3 protein. Among about 570,000 distinct CDR3 sequences, approximately 27% were seen once, and the ten largest hold approximately 18%. The sequencing sample was made of blood. The receptors here all came from a woman aged 70-85 years in good health.

This clonotype was observed a handful of times. The J gene is TRBJ2-2, the V gene TRBV3-1; 8 positions match TRBD1. CDR1 LGHDT and CDR2 YNNKEL come from the germline V gene (reference sequence). The CDR3 is 17 amino acids. V was clipped by 4 bases and J by 3 bases; unmatched bases: 10. This chain's CDR3 is CASSPTTGGLYTGELFF. The CDR3 DNA follows: TGTGCCAGCAGCCCGACAACAGGGGGACTCTACACCGGGGAGCTGTTTTTT.

The chain is built from TRBV12-3 or TRBV12-4 and TRBJ2-5; the match to TRBD1 covers 10 bases. Judging by the DNA end, TRBJ2-1 fits better; the J call may be wrong. This CDR3 region has 15 residues. Written as DNA, the CDR3 is TGTGCCAGCAGTGAGACAGGGGGCGCGTTCTATGAGCAGTTCTTC. Its protein product is CASSETGGAFYEQFF.

V is TRBV28 and J is TRBJ2-7; D gene uncertain. The CDR3 covers 12 residues. Germline lookup yields CDR1 MDHEN and CDR2 SYDVKM. V lost 5 bases, J lost 9 bases, and 14 bases lay in between. DNA for the CDR3: TGTGCCAGCAGTCCCCTGTCTATCGCGCAGTACTTC. Its translation: CASSPLSIAQYF.

The V and J genes are TRBV10-3 and TRBJ1-2, with 7 bases fitting TRBD1. The CDR3 has 12 amino acids. CDR1 is ENHRY and CDR2 is SYGVKD in the germline V gene. V was pared by 5 bases and J by 3 bases, with 0 bases of the junction left unmatched. The CDR3 DNA is TGTGCCATCAGTACAGGGGACTATGGCTACACCTTC. Translation: CAISTGDYGYTF.

This chain connects TRBV5-1 to TRBJ2-3, with D possibly matching TRBD2 (6 bases). This CDR3 has 14 residues. Germline V gene sequence: CDR1 SGHRS, CDR2 YFSETQ. With 0 bases removed from V and 5 bases from J, the gap between germline ends came to 10 bases. CDR3 region: CASSLGGSGDTQYF. CDR3 bases: TGCGCCAGCAGCTTGGGGGGTAGCGGAGATACGCAGTATTTT.

The chain employs TRBV5-1 and TRBJ2-3; D not resolved. V lost 5 bases and J 2 bases, leaving 9 bases between the germline ends. Germline loops: CDR1 SGHRS, CDR2 YFSETQ. The CDR3 consists of 13 residues. The CDR3: CASRSGSTDTQYF. CDR3 nucleotide sequence: TGCGCCAGCAGGAGTGGGTCCACAGATACGCAGTATTTT.

This clonotype was observed many times. The V gene is TRBV4-1, the J gene TRBJ1-2; D remains ambiguous. Trimming pared 5 bases from V and 2 bases from J, leaving 12 bases between. The germline V gene has CDR1 MGHRA and CDR2 YSYEKL. There are 14 residues in the CDR3. The CDR3 loop is CASSSLGKNYGYTF. Written as DNA, the CDR3 is TGCGCCAGCAGCTCGTTGGGGAAAAACTATGGCTACACCTTC.

This clonotype turned up a few times. One end of the junction varies from germline; a read error may be responsible. The gene calls are TRBV20-1 and TRBJ2-5, with D perhaps TRBD2 (6 bases). The germline gives CDR1 DFQATT, CDR2 SNEGSKA (reference sequence). The CDR3 is 15 amino acids. CDR3 loop: CSARRPLGRQETRYF. The CDR3 nucleotides read TGCAGTGCTAGAAGGCCCCTAGGGAGGCAAGAGACCCGGTACTTC.

This clonotype has a handful of counts. V usage is TRBV4-3 and J usage is TRBJ1-5; weak D call: TRBD1 (6 bases). The CDR3 has 17 residues. V lost 0 bases to trimming and J lost 3 bases, with 15 bases between them. CDR1 and CDR2 (germline): LGHNA, YSLEER. This chain's CDR3 is CASSQDPGQHFNQPQHF. The CDR3, as DNA: TGCGCCAGCAGCCAAGACCCCGGACAGCACTTCAATCAGCCCCAGCATTTT.

The rearrangement links TRBV12-3 or TRBV12-4 to TRBJ2-2; D call uncertain. The CDR3 has 14 amino acids. Between the trimmed V and J ends, which lost 4 bases and 4 bases, there was a span of 10 bases. DNA for the CDR3: TGTGCCAGCAGTTCGCTAGTGGGCACCGGGGAGCTGTTTTTT. Protein: CASSSLVGTGELFF.

V and J are TRBV7-3 and TRBJ2-4; 7 bases map to TRBD2. Germline-derived CDR1 and CDR2 are SGHTA and FQGTGA. J lost 0 bases, V lost 6 bases, and 8 bases had no gene match. The CDR3 is 16 amino acids. CDR3 DNA: TGTGCCAGCAGGTTTCGACTAGCAGAAGCCAAAAACATTCAGTACTTC. Translating it yields CASRFRLAEAKNIQYF.

This chain links TRBV5-6 with TRBJ1-2; D unresolved. V was clipped by 4 bases and J by 4 bases, with 26 bases between them. This CDR3 has 18 residues. CDR1 is SGHDT and CDR2 is YYEEEE in the germline V gene. CDR3 sequence reads: CASSKRTQTGAIGYGYTF. CDR3 sequence (DNA): TGTGCCAGCAGCAAACGAACTCAGACGGGCGCTATCGGCTATGGCTACACCTTC. Full variable domain (outside the CDR3, taken from reference TRBV5-6 and TRBJ1-2): DAGVTQSPTHLIKTRGQQVTLRCSPKSGHDTVSWYQQALGQGPQFIFQYYEEEERQRGNFPDRFSGHQFPNYSSELNVNALLLGDSALYLCASSKRTQTGAIGYGYTFGSGTRLTVV.

This clonotype showed up just a few times. This chain joins TRBV7-8 and TRBJ1-2; 7 nucleotides match TRBD1. Germline values: CDR1 SGHVS, CDR2 FQNEAQ. This CDR3 has 16 residues. With V trimmed by 0 bases and J by 3 bases, 7 bases remained unmatched. The CDR3 loop is CASSLAAGRGDYGYTF. The CDR3 DNA is TGTGCCAGCAGCTTAGCGGCCGGCAGGGGGGACTATGGCTACACCTTC.

The J gene is TRBJ2-5, the V gene TRBV29-1, with D unclear. Between the trimmed V and J ends, which lost 0 bases and 2 bases, there was a span of 7 bases. The CDR3 runs to 13 residues. Per the germline V gene, CDR1 is SQVTM and CDR2 is ANQGSEA. The CDR3 sequence is CSVEDGQQETQYF. The CDR3 coding sequence is TGCAGCGTTGAAGATGGTCAACAAGAGACCCAGTACTTC.

This clonotype turned up a few times. V is TRBV6-5 and J is TRBJ2-5; D perhaps matches TRBD1 (5 bases). The J call is in doubt because the DNA end fits TRBJ2-1 better. The CDR3 length is 15 residues. The germline V gene encodes CDR1 MNHEY and CDR2 SVGAGI. CDR3 sequence: CASSYGTGVNNEQFF. CDR3 in DNA: TGTGCCAGCAGTTATGGTACAGGTGTGAACAATGAGCAGTTCTTC.

On this clonotype itself: One end of the junction is discordant with germline, which a read error may explain. The V and J genes are TRBV5-1 and TRBJ2-1, with D possibly being TRBD1 or TRBD2 (8 bases each). The length of the CDR3 is 16 residues. Germline CDR1 reads SGHRS; CDR2 reads YFSETQ. The CDR3 loop is CASSAGGGQGYSEQFF. The CDR3 coding sequence is TGCGCCAGCAGCGCGGGAGGTGGACAGGGATACAGTGAGCAGTTCTTC.

This clonotype came up a few times. This chain joins TRBV7-3 and TRBJ1-6; D remains ambiguous. Trimming shortened V by 4 bases and J by 0 bases, and 4 bases separated the two germline ends. The CDR3 is 14 residues long. Germline V CDR1 and CDR2: SGHTA, FQGTGA. CDR3 residues: CASSWSSYNSPLHF. DNA of the CDR3: TGTGCCAGCAGCTGGTCCTCCTATAATTCACCCCTCCACTTT. Supplemented by reference TRBV7-3 and TRBJ1-6, the full variable domain reads GAGVSQTPSNKVTEKGKYVELRCDPISGHTALYWYRQSLGQGPEFLIYFQGTGAADDSGLPNDRFFAVRPEGSVSTLKIQRTERGDSAVYLCASSWSSYNSPLHFGNGTRLTVT.

This clonotype was observed a single time. The chain links TRBV20-1 to TRBJ2-5; D might be TRBD1 or TRBD2, each matching 6 bases. Trimming shortened V by 5 bases and J by 5 bases, and 21 bases separated the two germline ends. CDR1 DFQATT and CDR2 SNEGSKA come from the germline V gene (reference sequence). CDR3 length: 15 residues. The CDR3 DNA is TGCAGTGCTCATCCGGGGGCAGGGGCGCGGGAGACCCAGTACTTC. It yields the protein CSAHPGAGARETQYF.

The sample holds a few counts of this clonotype. The junction departs from the called germline gene at one end, perhaps through a read error. The chain uses TRBV7-2 and TRBJ2-7; D uncertain. This CDR3 comprises 13 residues. Germline CDR1 SGHTA, CDR2 FQGNSA. The CDR3, as DNA: TGTGCCGGCAGCTTTGGTGCCGCGGTCGAGCAGTACTTC. Translating gives CAGSFGAAVEQYF.

In DNA, the CDR3 is TGTGCCAGCAGAGCCGGAGGGGGCAAGTACGAGCAGTACTTC. Translated, it gives CASRAGGGKYEQYF. This chain connects TRBV6-2 or TRBV6-3 to TRBJ2-5; a weak D match, TRBD1 (7 bases). The J call could be wrong; TRBJ2-7 is a better fit for the DNA end. Germline V gene sequence: CDR1 MNHEY, CDR2 SVGEGT. The CDR3 consists of 14 residues.

A few counts support this clonotype. The genes are TRBV20-1 and TRBJ1-4; D gene uncertain. The germline V gene encodes CDR1 DFQATT and CDR2 SNEGSKA (reference sequence). Trimming took 1 base from V and 10 from J, leaving 7 bases between them. The length of the CDR3 is 11 residues. This CDR3 is CSARGERKLFF. The CDR3 nucleotides read TGCAGTGCTAGAGGTGAAAGAAAACTGTTTTTT.

This clonotype was counted only a few times. The chain combines TRBV6-2 or TRBV6-3 with TRBJ2-7; D possibly matches TRBD1 or TRBD2 (5 bases each). V lost 8 bases and J lost 9, with 14 bases in between. Per germline, CDR1 MNHEY and CDR2 SVGEGT. The CDR3 runs 11 residues. CDR3: CASGAGQLQYF. The CDR3 coding sequence is TGTGCCAGCGGGGCGGGTCAGCTGCAGTACTTC.

The CDR3 nucleotides are TGTGCCAGCAGCGTAGGGGGCGCCGGTACTGGGGCCAACGTCCTGACTTTC. Its protein product is CASSVGGAGTGANVLTF. The chain links TRBV9 to TRBJ2-6; D may be TRBD1 (5 bases). Germline V gene data show CDR1 as SGDLS and CDR2 as YYNGEE. The CDR3 consists of 17 residues. V gave up 0 bases and J gave up 2 bases, with 12 bases separating them.

The J gene is TRBJ2-5, the V gene TRBV7-2; 9 bases fit TRBD2. The V gene end was trimmed by 4 bases and the J gene end by 1 base; junction bases not matched to a gene: 7. This CDR3 comprises 16 residues. Germline assignment: CDR1 SGHTA and CDR2 FQGNSA. CDR3 region: CASSSQRGAFQETQYF. The CDR3 DNA sequence: TGTGCCAGCAGCTCACAGCGGGGGGCGTTCCAAGAGACCCAGTACTTC.

The chain joins TRBV12-3 or TRBV12-4 to TRBJ1-6, with TRBD1 matching over 7 bases. The V gene end was trimmed by 11 bases and the J gene end by 7 bases; junction bases not matched to a gene: 8. CDR3 length equals 13 residues. CDR3 sequence: CAGGGDSNSPLHF. In nucleotides, the CDR3 is TGTGCCGGGGGGGGGGACAGCAATTCACCCCTCCACTTT.

This sequence joins TRBV21-1 and TRBJ1-2; whether TRBD1, the table's D call, matches the DNA was not checked. TRBV21-1 is a pseudogene locus. The CDR3 spans 12 residues. CDR3 region: CASPGQGLGYTF. The DNA for the CDR3 is TGTGCCAGTCCGGGACAGGGTCTCGGCTACACCTTC.

In this sample, this clonotype turned up a few times. V and J are TRBV12-3 or TRBV12-4 and TRBJ2-1; maybe TRBD1 (7 bases). The V end lost 3 bases, the J end lost 4 bases, and 10 bases lay between the germline ends. This CDR3 is 14 amino acids long. CDR3: CASSLAGQYNEQFF. DNA of the CDR3: TGTGCCAGCAGTTTGGCGGGACAGTACAATGAGCAGTTCTTC.

This chain uses TRBV7-9 with TRBJ2-5; no definite D call. The CDR3 extends over 13 amino acids. In germline, CDR1 is SEHNR, CDR2 FQNEAQ (reference sequence). V gave up 4 bases and J gave up 5 bases, with 11 bases separating them. CDR3 bases: TGTGCCAGCAGCTCGAACGACGGCGAGACCCAGTACTTC. Its protein is CASSSNDGETQYF.

CDR3 sequence reads: CASSHTPGPTGELFF. The CDR3 coding sequence is TGTGCCAGCAGCCACACACCGGGACCGACCGGGGAGCTGTTTTTT. J is TRBJ2-2 and V is TRBV13; D may be TRBD1 or TRBD2 (5 bases each). The V end lost 5 bases, the J end lost 5 bases, and 15 bases lay between the germline ends. This CDR3 spans 15 amino acids. The germline gives CDR1 PRHDT, CDR2 FYEKMQ (reference sequence).

This CDR3 reads CASSRSANEKLFF. The CDR3 bases are TGTGCCAGCAGTAGGTCGGCTAATGAAAAACTGTTTTTT. The gene calls are TRBV6-1 and TRBJ1-4; D gene unclear. The V gene's germline CDR1 is MNHNS and CDR2 SASEGT. Trimming removed 5 bases at V and 3 bases at J, with 7 bases between. This CDR3 has 13 residues.